These 2 T cell receptor beta chains were all obtained from the same sample, sequenced in a study of T-cell memory formation after mild COVID-19. TCRdb reanalysed the 5' RACE reads using MiXCR and keeps one entry per CDR3 protein. Seen here are 500,000 to 600,000 distinct CDR3 sequences, 15% to 20% observed once, and the top ten hold around 13%. Source material: PBMCs or a T cell subset sorted from them (not recorded which). These receptors came from an adult woman who had mild COVID-19 (a few samples of this study predate the infection). Cell type and time point are not known.

A word on this clonotype: A much bigger clone sits one base away, suggesting this may be a read error. The chain has TRBV6-2 or TRBV6-3 and TRBJ2-2; D gene unclear. The CDR3 totals 11 residues. Germline V gives CDR1 MNHEY, CDR2 SVGEGT. Trimming took 4 bases from V and 6 from J, leaving 3 bases between them. The CDR3 DNA sequence: TGTGCCAGCAGTTCCGCCGGGGAGCTGTTTTTT. This codes for CASSSAGELFF.

This clonotype appeared a few times. This chain uses TRBV29-1 with TRBJ2-7, with a possible D match to TRBD1 (7 bases). This CDR3 is built from 13 residues. Germline V lookup: CDR1 SQVTM, CDR2 ANQGSEA. Here the CDR3 reads CSVAEGARYEQYF. CDR3 bases: TGCAGTGTGGCGGAGGGGGCGCGTTACGAGCAGTACTTC.